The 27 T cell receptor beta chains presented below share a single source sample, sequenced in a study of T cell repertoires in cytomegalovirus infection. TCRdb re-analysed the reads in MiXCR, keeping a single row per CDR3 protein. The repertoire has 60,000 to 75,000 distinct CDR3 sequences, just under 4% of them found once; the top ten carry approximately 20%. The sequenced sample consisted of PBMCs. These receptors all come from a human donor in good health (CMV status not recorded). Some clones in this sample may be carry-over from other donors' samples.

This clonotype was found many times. The CDR3 coding sequence is TGTGCCAGCTCATCAACCGGGACAGGGGGGACTCAGCCCCAGCATTTT. Translating gives CASSSTGTGGTQPQHF. The J gene is TRBJ1-5, the V gene TRBV18; TRBD1 matches at 11 bases. CDR1 and CDR2 (germline): KGHSH, LQKENI. This CDR3 comprises 16 residues. Trimming removed 5 bases from V and 6 bases from J; junction bases left unmatched: 9.

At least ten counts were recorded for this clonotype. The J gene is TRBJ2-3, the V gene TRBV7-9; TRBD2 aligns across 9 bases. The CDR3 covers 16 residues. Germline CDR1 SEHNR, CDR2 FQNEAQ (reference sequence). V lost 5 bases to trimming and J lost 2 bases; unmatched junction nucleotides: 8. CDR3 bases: TGTGCCAGCAGCCCGGTAGCGGGAGTCCCCACAGATACGCAGTATTTT. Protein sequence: CASSPVAGVPTDTQYF.

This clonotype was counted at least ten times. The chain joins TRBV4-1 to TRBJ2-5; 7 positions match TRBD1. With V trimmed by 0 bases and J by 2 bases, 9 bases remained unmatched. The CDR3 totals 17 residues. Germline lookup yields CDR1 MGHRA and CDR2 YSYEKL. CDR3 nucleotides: TGCGCCAGCAGCCAAGATCCCCCGGGACAGCTTCAAGAGACCCAGTACTTC. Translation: CASSQDPPGQLQETQYF.

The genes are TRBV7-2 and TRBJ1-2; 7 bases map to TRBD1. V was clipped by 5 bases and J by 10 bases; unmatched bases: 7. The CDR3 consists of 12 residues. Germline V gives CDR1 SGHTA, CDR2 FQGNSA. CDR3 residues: CASSSRTGDYTF. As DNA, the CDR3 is TGTGCCAGCAGCAGCAGGACAGGTGACTACACCTTC.

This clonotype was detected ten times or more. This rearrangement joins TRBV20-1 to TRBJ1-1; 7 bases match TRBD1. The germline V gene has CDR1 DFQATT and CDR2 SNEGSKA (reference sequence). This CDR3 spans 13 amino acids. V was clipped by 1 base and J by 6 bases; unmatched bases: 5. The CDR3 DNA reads TGCAGTGCTAGAGTCAAACAGGGGTCTGAAGCTTTCTTT. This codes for CSARVKQGSEAFF.

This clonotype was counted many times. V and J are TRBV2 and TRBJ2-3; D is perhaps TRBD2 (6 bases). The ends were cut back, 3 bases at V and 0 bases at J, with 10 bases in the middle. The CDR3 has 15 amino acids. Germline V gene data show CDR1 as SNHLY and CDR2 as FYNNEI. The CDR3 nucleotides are TGTGCCAGCAGTGACCCTAGCGCGAGCACAGATACGCAGTATTTT. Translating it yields CASSDPSASTDTQYF.

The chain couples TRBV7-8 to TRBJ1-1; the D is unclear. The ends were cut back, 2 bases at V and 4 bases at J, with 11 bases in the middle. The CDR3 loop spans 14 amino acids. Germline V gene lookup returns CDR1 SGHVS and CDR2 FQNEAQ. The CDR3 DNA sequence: TGTGCCAGCAGCTTAACTGGCGCGGGCACTGAAGCTTTCTTT. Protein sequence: CASSLTGAGTEAFF.

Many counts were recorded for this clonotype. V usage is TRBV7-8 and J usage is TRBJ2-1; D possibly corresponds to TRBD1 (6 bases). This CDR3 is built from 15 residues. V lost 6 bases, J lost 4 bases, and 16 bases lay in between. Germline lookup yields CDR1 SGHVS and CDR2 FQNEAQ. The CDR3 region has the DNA TGTGCCAGCAGACAAGGACAGAACCGATACAATGAGCAGTTCTTC. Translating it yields CASRQGQNRYNEQFF.

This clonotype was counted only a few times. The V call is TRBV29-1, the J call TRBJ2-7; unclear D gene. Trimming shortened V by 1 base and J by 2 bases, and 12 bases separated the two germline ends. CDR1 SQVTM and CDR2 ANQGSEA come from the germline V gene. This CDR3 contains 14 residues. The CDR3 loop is CSVEVNSTTYEQYF. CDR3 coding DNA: TGCAGCGTTGAAGTAAACAGTACCACCTACGAGCAGTACTTC.

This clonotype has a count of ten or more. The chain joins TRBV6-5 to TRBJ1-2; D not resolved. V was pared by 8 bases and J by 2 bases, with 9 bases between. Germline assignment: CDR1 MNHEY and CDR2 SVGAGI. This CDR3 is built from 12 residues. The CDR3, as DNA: TGTGCCAGCCGGTTTTCCAACTATGGCTACACCTTC. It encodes CASRFSNYGYTF.

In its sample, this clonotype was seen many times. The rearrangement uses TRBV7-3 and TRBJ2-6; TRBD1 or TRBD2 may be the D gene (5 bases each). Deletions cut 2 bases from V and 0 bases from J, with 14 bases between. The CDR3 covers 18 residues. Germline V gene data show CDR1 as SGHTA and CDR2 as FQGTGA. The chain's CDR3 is CASSLSGTAISGANVLTF. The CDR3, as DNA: TGTGCCAGCAGCTTATCAGGGACCGCTATCTCTGGGGCCAACGTCCTGACTTTC.

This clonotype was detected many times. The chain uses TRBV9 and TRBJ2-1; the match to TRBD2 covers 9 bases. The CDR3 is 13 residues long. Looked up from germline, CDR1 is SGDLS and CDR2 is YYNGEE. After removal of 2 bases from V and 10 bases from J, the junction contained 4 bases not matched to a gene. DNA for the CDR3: TGTGCCAGCAGCGTGGAGCGGGAGGACGAGCAGTTCTTC. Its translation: CASSVEREDEQFF.

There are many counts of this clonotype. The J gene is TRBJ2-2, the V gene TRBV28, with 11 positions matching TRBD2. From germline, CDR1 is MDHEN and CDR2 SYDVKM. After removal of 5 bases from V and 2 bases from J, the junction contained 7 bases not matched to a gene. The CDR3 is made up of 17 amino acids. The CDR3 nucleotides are TGTGCCAGCAGTACTTCCGGGACTAGCGGAAACACCGGGGAGCTGTTTTTT. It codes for CASSTSGTSGNTGELFF.

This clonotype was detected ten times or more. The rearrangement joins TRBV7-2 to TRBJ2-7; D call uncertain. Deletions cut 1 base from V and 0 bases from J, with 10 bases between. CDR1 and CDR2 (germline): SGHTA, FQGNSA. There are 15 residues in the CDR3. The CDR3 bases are TGTGCCAGCAGCTTAGTTCCATTCGCCTCCTACGAGCAGTACTTC. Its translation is CASSLVPFASYEQYF.

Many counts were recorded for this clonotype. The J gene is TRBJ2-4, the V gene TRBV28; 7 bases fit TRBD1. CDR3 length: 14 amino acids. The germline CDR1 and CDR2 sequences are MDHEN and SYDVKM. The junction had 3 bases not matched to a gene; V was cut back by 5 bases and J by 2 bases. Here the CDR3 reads CASSLQGTKNIQYF. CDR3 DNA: TGTGCCAGCAGTCTACAGGGGACCAAAAACATTCAGTACTTC.

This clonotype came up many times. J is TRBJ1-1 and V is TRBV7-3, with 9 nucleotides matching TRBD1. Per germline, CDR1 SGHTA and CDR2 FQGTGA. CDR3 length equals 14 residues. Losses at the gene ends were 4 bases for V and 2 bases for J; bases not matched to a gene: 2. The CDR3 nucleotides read TGTGCCAGCAGCTCGACAGGGGGTAACACTGAAGCTTTCTTT. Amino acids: CASSSTGGNTEAFF.

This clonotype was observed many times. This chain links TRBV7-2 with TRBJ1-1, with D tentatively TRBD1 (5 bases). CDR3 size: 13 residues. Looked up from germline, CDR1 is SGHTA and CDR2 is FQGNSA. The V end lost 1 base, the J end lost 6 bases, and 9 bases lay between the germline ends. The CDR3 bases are TGTGCCAGCAGCTTAGTAGGAGGGGCTGAAGCTTTCTTT. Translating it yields CASSLVGGAEAFF.

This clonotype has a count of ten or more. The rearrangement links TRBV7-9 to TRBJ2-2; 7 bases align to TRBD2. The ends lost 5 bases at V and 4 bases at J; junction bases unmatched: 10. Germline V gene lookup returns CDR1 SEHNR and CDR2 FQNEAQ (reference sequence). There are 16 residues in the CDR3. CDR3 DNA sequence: TGTGCCAGCAGCATAGGGAGTGGCGGGAGCACCGGGGAGCTGTTTTTT. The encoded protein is CASSIGSGGSTGELFF.

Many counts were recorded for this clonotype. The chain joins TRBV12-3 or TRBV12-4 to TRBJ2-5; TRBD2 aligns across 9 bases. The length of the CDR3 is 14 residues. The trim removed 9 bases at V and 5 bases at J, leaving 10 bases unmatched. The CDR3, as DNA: TGTGCCAGTCGTCGTGGCGGGGGGGGGGAGACCCAGTACTTC. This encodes CASRRGGGGETQYF.

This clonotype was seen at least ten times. This CDR3 reads CAISIGTGGTEAFF. Here the CDR3 DNA reads TGTGCCATCAGCATAGGGACAGGTGGGACTGAAGCTTTCTTT. The rearrangement joins TRBV10-3 to TRBJ1-1; the match to TRBD1 covers 8 bases. V shed 6 bases, J shed 5 bases, and the junction held 8 bases outside the gene matches. Germline loops: CDR1 ENHRY, CDR2 SYGVKD. This CDR3 spans 14 amino acids.

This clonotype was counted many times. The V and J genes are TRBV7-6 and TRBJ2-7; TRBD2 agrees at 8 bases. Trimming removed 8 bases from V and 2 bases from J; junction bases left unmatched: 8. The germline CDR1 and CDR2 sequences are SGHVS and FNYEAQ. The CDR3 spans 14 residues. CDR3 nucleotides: TGTGCCAGCGGACAAGCGGGAGTCACCTACGAGCAGTACTTC. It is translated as CASGQAGVTYEQYF.

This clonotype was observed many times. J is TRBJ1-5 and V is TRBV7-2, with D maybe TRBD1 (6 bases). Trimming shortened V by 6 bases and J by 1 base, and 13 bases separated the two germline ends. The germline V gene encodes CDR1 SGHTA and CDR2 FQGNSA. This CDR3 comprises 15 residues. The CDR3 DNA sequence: TGTGCCAGCAGGCAATCAACAGGGAGCAATCAGCCCCAGCATTTT. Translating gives CASRQSTGSNQPQHF.

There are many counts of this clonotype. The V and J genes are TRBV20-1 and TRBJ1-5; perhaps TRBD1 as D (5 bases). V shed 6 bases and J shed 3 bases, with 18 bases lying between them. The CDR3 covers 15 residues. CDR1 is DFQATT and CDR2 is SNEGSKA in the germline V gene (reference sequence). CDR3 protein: CSALRGTTPNQPQHF. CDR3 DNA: TGCAGTGCACTTCGGGGCACTACACCCAATCAGCCCCAGCATTTT.

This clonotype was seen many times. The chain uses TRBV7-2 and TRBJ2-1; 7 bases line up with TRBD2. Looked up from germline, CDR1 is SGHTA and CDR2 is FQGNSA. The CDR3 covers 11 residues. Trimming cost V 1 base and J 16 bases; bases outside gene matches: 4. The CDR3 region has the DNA TGTGCCAGCAGCTTAGGCGGGAGCGGTTTCTTC. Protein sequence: CASSLGGSGFF.

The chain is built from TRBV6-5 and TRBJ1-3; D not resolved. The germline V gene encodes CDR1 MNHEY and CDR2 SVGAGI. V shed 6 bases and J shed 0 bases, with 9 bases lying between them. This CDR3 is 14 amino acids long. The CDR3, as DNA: TGTGCCAGCAGGATTTCTTCCTCTGGAAACACCATATATTTT. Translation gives CASRISSSGNTIYF.

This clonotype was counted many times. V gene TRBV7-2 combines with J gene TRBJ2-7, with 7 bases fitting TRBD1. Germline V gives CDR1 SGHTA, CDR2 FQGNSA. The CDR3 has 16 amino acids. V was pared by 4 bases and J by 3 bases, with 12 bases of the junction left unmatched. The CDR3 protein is CASSSPRTGRSYEQYF. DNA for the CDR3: TGTGCCAGCAGCTCACCAAGGACAGGACGCAGCTACGAGCAGTACTTC.

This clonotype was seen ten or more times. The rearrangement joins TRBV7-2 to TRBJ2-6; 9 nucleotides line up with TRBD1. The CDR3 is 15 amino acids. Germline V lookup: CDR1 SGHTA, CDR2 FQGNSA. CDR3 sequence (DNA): TGTGCAGCGGGACAGGGATGGGCTGGGGCCAACGTCCTGACTTTC. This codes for CAAGQGWAGANVLTF.